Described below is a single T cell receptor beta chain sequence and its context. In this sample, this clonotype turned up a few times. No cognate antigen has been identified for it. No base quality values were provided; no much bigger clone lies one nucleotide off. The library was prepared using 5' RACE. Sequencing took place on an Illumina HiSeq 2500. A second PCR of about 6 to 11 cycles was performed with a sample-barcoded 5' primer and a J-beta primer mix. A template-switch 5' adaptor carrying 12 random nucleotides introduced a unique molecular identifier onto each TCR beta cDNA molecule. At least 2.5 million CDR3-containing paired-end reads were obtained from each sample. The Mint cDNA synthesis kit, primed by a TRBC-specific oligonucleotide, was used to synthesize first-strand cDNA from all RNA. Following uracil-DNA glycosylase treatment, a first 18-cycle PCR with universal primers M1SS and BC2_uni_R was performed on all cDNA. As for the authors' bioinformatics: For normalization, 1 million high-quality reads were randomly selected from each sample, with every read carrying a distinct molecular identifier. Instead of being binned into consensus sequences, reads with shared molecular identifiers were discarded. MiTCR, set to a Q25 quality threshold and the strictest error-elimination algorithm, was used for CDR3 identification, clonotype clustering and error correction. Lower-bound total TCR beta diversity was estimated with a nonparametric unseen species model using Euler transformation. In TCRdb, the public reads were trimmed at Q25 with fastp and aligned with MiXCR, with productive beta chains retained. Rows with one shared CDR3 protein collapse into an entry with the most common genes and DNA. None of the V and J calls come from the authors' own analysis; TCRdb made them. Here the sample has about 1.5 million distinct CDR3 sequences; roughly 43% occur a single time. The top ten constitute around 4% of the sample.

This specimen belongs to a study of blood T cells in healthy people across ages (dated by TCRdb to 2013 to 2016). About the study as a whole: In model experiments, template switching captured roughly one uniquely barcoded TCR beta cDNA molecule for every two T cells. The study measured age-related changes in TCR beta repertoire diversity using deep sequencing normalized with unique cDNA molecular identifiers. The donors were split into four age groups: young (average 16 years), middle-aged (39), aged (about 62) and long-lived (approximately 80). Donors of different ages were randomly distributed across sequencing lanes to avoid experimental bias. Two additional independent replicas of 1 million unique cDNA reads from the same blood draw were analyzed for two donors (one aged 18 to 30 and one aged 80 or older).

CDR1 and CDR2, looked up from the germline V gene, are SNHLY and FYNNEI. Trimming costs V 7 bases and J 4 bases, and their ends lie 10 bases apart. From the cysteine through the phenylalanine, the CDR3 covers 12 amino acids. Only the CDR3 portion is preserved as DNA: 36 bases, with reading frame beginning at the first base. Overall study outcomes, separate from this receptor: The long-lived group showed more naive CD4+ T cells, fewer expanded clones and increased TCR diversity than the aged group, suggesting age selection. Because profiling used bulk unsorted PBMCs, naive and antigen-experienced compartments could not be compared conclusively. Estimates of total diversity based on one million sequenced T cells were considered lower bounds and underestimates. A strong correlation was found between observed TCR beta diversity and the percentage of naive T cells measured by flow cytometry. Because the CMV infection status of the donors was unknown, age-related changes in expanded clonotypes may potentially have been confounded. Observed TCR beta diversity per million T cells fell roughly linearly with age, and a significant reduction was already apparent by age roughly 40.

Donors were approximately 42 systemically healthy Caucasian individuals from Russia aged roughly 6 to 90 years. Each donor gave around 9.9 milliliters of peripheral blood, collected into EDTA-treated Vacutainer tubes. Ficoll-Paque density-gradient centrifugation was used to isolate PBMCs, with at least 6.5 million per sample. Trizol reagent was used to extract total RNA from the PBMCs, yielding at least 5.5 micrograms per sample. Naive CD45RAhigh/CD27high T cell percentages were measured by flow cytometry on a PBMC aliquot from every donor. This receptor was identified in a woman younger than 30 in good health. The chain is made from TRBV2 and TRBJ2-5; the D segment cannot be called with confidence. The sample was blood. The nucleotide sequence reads TGTGCCAGCACTGATACCGGAGAGACCCAGTACTTC. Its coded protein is CASTDTGETQYF.